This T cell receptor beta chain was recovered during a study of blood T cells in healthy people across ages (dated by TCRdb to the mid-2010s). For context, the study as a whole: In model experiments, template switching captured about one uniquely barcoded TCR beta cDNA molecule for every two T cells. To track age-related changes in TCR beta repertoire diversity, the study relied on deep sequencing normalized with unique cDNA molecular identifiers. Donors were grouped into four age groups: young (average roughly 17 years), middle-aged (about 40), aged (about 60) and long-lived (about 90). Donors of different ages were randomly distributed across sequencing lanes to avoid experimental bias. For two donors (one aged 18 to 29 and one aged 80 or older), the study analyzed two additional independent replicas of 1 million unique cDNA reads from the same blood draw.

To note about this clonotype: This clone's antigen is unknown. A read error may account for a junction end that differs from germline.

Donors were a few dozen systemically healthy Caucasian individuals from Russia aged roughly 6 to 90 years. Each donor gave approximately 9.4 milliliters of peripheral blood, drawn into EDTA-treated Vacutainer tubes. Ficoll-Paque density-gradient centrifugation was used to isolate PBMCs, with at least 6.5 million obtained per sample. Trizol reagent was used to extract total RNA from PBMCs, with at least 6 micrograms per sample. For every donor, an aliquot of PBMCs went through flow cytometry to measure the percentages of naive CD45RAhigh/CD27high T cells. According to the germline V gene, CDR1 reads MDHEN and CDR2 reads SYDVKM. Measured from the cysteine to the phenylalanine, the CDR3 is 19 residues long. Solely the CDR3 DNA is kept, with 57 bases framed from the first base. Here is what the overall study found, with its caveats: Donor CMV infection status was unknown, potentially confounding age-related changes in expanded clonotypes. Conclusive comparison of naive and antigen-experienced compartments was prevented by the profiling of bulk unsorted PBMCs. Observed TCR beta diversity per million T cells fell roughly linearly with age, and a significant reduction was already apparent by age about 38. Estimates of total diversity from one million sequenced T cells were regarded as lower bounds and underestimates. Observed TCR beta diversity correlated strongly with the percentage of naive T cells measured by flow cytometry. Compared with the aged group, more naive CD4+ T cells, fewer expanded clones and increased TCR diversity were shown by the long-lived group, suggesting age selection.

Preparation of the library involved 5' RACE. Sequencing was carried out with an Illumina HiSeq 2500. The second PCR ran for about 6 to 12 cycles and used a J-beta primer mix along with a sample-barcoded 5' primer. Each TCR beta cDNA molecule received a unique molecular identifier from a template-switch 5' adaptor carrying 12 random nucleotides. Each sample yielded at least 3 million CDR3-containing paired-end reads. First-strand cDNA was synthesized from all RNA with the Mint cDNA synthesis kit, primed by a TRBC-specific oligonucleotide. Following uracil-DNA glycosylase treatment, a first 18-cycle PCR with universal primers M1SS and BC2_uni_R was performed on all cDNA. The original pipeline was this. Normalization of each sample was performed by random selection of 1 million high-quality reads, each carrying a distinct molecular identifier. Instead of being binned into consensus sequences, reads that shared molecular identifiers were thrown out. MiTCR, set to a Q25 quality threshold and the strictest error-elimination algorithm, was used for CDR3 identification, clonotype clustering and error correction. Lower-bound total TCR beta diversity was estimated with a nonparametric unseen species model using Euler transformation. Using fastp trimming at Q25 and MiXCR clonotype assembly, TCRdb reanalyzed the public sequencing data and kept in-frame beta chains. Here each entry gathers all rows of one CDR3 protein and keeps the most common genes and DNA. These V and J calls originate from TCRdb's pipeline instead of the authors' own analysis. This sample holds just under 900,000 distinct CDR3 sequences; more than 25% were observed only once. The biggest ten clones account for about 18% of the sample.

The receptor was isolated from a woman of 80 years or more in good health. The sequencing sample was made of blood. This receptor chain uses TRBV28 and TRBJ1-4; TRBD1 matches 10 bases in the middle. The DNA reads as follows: TGTGCCAGCAGTGACCCCCGGACAGGGGGTAAAGTCTTACAGGAAAAACGGTTTTTT. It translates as CASSDPRTGGKVLQEKRFF.